The entry below gives a single TCR beta chain sequence along with its context. No antigen is known for it. This record comes from a study of blood T cells in healthy people across ages. Findings and limits, study-wide: Getting older went along with TCR beta diversity per million T cells dropping roughly linearly.

Per sample, at least 6 micrograms of total RNA were extracted. With a J-beta primer mix and a sample-barcoded 5' primer, a second PCR ran about 7 to 11 cycles. TCRdb processed the 5' RACE reads anew with MiXCR; each CDR3 protein has one entry. This sample has roughly 2 million distinct CDR3 sequences, with 40% to 55% found just once. This sequence was found in a woman in her 40s in good health. The sequenced sample was blood.

The CDR3 is CSVEGGNEQYF. CDR3 coding DNA: TGCAGCGTTGAGGGTGGCAATGAGCAGTACTTC. The V gene is TRBV29-1, the J gene TRBJ2-7; D not resolved. The CDR3 is 11 residues long. Germline-derived CDR1 and CDR2 are SQVTM and ANQGSEA. V lost 3 bases to trimming and J lost 7 bases, with 10 bases between them.